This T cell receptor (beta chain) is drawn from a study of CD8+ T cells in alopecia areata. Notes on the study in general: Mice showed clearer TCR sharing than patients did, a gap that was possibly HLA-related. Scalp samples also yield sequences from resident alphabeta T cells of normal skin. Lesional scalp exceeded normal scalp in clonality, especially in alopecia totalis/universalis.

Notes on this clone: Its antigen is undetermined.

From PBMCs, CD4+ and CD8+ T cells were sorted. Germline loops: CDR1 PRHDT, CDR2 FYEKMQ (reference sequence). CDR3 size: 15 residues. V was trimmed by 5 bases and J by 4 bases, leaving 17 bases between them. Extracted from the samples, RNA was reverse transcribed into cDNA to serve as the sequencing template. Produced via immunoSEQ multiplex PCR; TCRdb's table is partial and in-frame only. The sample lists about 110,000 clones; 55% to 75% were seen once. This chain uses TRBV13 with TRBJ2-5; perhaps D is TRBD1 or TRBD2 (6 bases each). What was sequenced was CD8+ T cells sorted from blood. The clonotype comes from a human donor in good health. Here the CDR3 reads CASSPPGEVRETQYF. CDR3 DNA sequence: TGTGCCAGCAGCCCCCCAGGGGAGGTGAGAGAGACCCAGTACTTC.